This T cell receptor (beta chain) derives from a study of regulatory T cells in long-lasting Graves disease (dated by TCRdb to about 2021). Regarding the study in general: To count as having persistent Graves' disease, a patient had to have received antithyroid drug treatment for over 5 years with TSH receptor autoantibodies remaining persistently positive. The study was registered as a clinical trial and conducted in China. This study used TCR sequencing and RNA sequencing of peripheral blood to compare persistent Graves' disease patients against newly diagnosed Graves' disease patients. Antithyroid drugs had been taken for approximately ten years on average by persistent Graves' disease patients in the clinical cohort. TCR sequencing covered some 13 persistent and around 20 newly diagnosed Graves' disease patients, 33 samples in total. The full study reports these points: Compared with newly diagnosed patients, patients with persistent Graves' disease had lower TCR Shannon entropy and fewer highly expanded clones, which suggests clonal expansion. Sequencing and analysis were restricted to the TCR beta chain. The authors acknowledged the small sample size as a limitation that may reduce accuracy. Preferential use of TRBV28, TRBJ1-2 and TRBJ2-5 was observed in persistent disease, whereas TRBV20-1 and TRBJ2-1 were favored in newly diagnosed disease. Because the primary lesion, thyroid tissue, could not be accessed, the study looked at peripheral blood alone. Patients with persistent disease shared more public clonotypes (over 2,500) than newly diagnosed patients did (966).

The CDR3, from cysteine to phenylalanine, totals 14 residues. The entry retains the CDR3 DNA only, 42 bases that are in frame from base 1. Trimming at the junction amounts to 4 bases on V and 5 bases on J, and the germline ends lie 15 bases apart. Comments on this clonotype: No antigen is known for it. Base quality data are lacking; no much larger clone is found one base away.

Receptor libraries were prepared by multiplex PCR. Sequenced using an Illumina HiSeq 4000. TCR beta libraries were built with iRepertoire HTBI primers and Arm-PCR amplification of CDR3 regions. Before sequencing, the PCR products went through gel purification. Per the source publication's procedure: Across samples, some 62 TRBV and 13 to 15 TRBJ segments were identified and used for gene usage analysis of CDR3 amino acid clonotypes. Filtered high-quality paired reads were merged into contigs using COPE and FqMerger. BLAST was used to align contigs to IMGT TRBV, TRBD and TRBJ reference genes, with CDR3 defined following IMGT. Any clonotype with a frequency above 0.1% was classified as a highly expanded clone. Shannon entropy was used to measure repertoire diversity, and the Gini coefficient was used to measure V-J evenness. Clonotypes shared by more than one individual were considered public. TCRdb passed the public sequencing reads through fastp at Q25 and MiXCR, retaining productive beta sequences. Rows with one shared CDR3 protein collapse into an entry with the most common genes and DNA. The V and J calls follow TCRdb's processing rather than the paper's. Across this sample there are nearly 350,000 distinct CDR3 sequences, with 15% to 20% seen only once. 29% of the sample comes from the top ten.

Read against the paper, the sample's time point label means: persistent/refractory GD, antithyroid drugs over 5 years with positive TRAb. For both TCR sequencing and RNA sequencing, RNA was extracted from PBMCs using TRIzol. Graves' disease was diagnosed according to American Thyroid Association guidelines. Patients for the study were recruited at an endocrinology department in Xi'an, China. Each patient gave approximately 9 milliliters of peripheral blood, collected in an EDTA anticoagulant tube. Ficoll Paque Plus density gradient separation was used to isolate PBMCs, and no further T cell sorting was done. An Agilent 2100 Bioanalyzer and agarose gel were used to check RNA quality, and a NanoDrop 2000 was used to measure RNA concentration.

The V and J segments used are TRBV12-3 or TRBV12-4 and TRBJ2-7, with the D gene uncertain. The TCR comes from a female donor with Graves disease. This specimen was peripheral blood mononuclear cells (PBMCs), taken when the disease was refractory, from a patient treated with antithyroid drugs. CDR3 protein: CASSSDFGVHEQYF. The DNA sequence reads TGTGCCAGCAGTTCTGATTTTGGGGTCCACGAGCAGTACTTC.